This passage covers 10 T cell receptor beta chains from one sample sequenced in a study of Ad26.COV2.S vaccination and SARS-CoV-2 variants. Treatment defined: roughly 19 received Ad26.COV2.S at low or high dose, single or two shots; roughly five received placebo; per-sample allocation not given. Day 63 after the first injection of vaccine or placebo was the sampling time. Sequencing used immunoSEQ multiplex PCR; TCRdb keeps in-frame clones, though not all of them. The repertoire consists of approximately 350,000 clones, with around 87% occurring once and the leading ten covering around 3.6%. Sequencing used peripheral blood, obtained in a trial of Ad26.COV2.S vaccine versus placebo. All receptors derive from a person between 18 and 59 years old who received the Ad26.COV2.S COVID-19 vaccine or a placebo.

For the CDR3, the DNA is TGTGCCAGCAGCTCAGAAGTCCGACCGGGAACTGAAGCTTTCTTT. Residues: CASSSEVRPGTEAFF. The rearrangement uses TRBV7-8 and TRBJ1-1; the D is unclear. CDR3 size: 15 residues. V shed 4 bases and J shed 5 bases, with 17 bases lying between them. The germline CDR1 and CDR2 sequences are SGHVS and FQNEAQ.

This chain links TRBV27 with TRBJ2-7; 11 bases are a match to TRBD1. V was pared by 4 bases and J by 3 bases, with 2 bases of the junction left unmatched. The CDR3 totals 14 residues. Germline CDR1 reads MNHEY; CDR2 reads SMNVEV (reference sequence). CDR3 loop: CASSSGQGVYEQYF. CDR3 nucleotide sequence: TGTGCCAGCAGTTCGGGACAGGGGGTCTACGAGCAGTACTTC.

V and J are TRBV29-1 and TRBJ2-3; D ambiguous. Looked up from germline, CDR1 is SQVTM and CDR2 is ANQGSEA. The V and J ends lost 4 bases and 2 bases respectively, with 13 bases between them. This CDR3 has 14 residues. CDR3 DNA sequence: TGCAGCGTTGGAAGGGTCTTATCCACAGATACGCAGTATTTT. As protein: CSVGRVLSTDTQYF.

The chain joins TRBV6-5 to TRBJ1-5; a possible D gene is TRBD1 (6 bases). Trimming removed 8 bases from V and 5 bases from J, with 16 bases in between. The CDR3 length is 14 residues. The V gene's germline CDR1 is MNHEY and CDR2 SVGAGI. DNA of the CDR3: TGTGCCAGCCCTGGGGCAGGGGCTGATCAGCCCCAGCATTTT. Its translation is CASPGAGADQPQHF.

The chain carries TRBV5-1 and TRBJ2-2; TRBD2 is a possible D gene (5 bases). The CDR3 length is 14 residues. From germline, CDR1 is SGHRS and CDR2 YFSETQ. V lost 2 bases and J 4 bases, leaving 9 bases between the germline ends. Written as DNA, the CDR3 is TGCGCCAGCAGCTTTTCAGCGGCCACCGGGGAGCTGTTTTTT. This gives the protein CASSFSAATGELFF.

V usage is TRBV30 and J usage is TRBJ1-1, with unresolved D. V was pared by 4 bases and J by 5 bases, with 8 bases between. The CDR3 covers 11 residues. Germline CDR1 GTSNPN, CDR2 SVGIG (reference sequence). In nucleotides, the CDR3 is TGTGCCTGGATGGAAGGGACTGAAGCTTTCTTT. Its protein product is CAWMEGTEAFF.

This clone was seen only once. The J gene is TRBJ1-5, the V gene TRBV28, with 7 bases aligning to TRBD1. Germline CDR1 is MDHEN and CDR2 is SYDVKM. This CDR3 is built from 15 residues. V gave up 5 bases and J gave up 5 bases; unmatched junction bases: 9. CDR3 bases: TGTGCCAGCAGTACCGTAGGGGGCGCTTATCAGCCCCAGCATTTT. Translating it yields CASSTVGGAYQPQHF. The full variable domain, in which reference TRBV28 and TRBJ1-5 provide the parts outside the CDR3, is DVKVTQSSRYLVKRTGEKVFLECVQDMDHENMFWYRQDPGLGLRLIYFSYDVKMKEKGDIPEGYSVSREKKERFSLILESASTNQTSMYLCASSTVGGAYQPQHFGDGTRLSIL.

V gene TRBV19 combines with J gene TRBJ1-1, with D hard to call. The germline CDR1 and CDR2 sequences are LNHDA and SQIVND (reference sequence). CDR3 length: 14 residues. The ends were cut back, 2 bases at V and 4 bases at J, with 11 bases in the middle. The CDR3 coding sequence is TGTGCCAGTAGTATAAGGTTCTCGGGCACTGAAGCTTTCTTT. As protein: CASSIRFSGTEAFF.

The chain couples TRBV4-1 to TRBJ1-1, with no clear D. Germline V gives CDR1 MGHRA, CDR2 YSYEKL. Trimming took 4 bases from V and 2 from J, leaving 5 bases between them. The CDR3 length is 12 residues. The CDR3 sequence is CASSPSNTEAFF. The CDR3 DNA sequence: TGCGCCAGCAGCCCATCAAACACTGAAGCTTTCTTT.

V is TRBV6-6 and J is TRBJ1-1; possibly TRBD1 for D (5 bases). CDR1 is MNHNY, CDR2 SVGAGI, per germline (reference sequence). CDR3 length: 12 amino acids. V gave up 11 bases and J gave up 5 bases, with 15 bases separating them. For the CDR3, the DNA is TGTGCCGGTGGGTCCCAGGGTACTGAAGCTTTCTTT. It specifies CAGGSQGTEAFF.